The TCR beta chain under discussion was sequenced for a study of regulatory T cells in long-lasting Graves disease. Germline loops: CDR1 SGHNT, CDR2 YYREEE (reference sequence). Trimming took 0 bases from V and 5 from J, leaving 11 bases between them. The CDR3 spans 14 residues. HTBI primers from iRepertoire and Arm-PCR of CDR3 regions yielded the TCR beta libraries. TCRdb re-called the multiplex PCR reads with MiXCR, one entry per CDR3 protein. The sample has 300,000 to 450,000 distinct CDR3 sequences, about 14% seen once; the top ten hold about 20%. This clonotype was seen more than once but under ten times. The time point is: newly diagnosed GD, antithyroid drugs for less than 3 months. Making the TCR library involved RNA that had been extracted from PBMCs.

The V gene is TRBV5-4, the J gene TRBJ1-1; D is undetermined. The source is a female donor with Graves disease. The source material was peripheral blood mononuclear cells (PBMCs), sampled at new diagnosis, from a patient treated with antithyroid drugs. The chain's CDR3 is CASSLDKERTEAFF. The CDR3 DNA sequence: TGTGCCAGCAGCTTGGATAAGGAGCGGACTGAAGCTTTCTTT.